In this sample, the clone carrying this T cell receptor beta chain turned up a few times. This specimen comes from a study of T cells of healthy individuals. Using its own MiXCR run on the 5' RACE reads, TCRdb lists one record per CDR3 protein. This table holds about 96,000 distinct CDR3 sequences, about 16% found once. The source is a human donor in good health.

The CDR3 sequence is CASSPGGDLADTQYF. In nucleotides, the CDR3 is TGTGCCAGTTCCCCGGGGGGCGATTTGGCAGATACGCAGTATTTT. The chain recombines TRBV19 with TRBJ2-3; weak D call: TRBD2 (7 bases). Germline assignment: CDR1 LNHDA and CDR2 SQIVND (reference sequence). V was cut by 8 bases and J by 4 bases, with 19 bases left in between. The CDR3 extends over 15 amino acids.